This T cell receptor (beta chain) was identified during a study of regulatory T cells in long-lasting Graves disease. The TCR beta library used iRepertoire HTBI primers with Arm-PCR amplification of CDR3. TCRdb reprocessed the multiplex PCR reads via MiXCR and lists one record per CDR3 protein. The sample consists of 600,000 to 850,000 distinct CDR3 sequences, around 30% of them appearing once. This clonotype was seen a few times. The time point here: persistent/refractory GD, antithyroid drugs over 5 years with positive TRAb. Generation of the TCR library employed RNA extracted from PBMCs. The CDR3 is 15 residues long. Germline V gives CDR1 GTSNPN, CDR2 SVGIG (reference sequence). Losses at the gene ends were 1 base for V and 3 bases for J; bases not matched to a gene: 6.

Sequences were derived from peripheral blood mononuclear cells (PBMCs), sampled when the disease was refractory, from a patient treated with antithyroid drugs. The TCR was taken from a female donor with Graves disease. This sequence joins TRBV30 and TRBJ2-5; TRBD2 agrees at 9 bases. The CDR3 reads CAWSGASGKKETQYF. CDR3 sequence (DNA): TGTGCCTGGAGTGGCGCTAGCGGGAAGAAAGAGACCCAGTACTTC.